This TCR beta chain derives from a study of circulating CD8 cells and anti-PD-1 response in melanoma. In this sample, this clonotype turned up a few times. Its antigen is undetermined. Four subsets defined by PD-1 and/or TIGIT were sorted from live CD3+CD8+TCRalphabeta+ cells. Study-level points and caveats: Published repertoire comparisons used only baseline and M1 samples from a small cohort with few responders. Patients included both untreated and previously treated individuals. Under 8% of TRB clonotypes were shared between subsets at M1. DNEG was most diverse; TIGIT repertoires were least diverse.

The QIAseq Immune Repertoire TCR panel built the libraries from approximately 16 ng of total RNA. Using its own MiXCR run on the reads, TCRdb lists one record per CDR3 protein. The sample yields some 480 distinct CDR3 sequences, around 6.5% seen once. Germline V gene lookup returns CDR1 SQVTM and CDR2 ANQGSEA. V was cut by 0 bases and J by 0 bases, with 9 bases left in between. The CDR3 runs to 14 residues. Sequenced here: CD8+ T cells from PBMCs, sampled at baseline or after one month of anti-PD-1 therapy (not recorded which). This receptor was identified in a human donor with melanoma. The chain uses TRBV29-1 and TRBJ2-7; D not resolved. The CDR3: CSVEDSKVSYEQYF. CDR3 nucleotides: TGCAGCGTTGAAGATAGCAAGGTCTCCTACGAGCAGTACTTC.